The 5 T cell receptor beta chains listed next were all sequenced from one sample in a study of blood T cell repertoires in COVID-19. Generated by immunoSEQ multiplex PCR, the TCRdb table keeps only in-frame clones and is missing some. The sample records fewer than 250,000 clones, under 85% being singletons. Specimen: PBMCs or T cells enriched from blood (not recorded which). The receptor source for this set is a man in his sixties who had recovered from COVID-19.

This clone was recorded once. The CDR3, as DNA: TGTGCCAGCTCACCCGGACAGGGGGCTGTCACTGAAGCTTTCTTT. This gives the protein CASSPGQGAVTEAFF. The V gene is TRBV18, the J gene TRBJ1-1; 11 nucleotides line up with TRBD1. V lost 3 bases to trimming and J lost 4 bases; unmatched junction nucleotides: 4. In germline, CDR1 is KGHSH, CDR2 LQKENI. The CDR3 sequence is 15 residues long. Together with reference TRBV18 and TRBJ1-1, the CDR3 gives the full variable domain: NAGVMQNPRHLVRRRGQEARLRCSPMKGHSHVYWYRQLPEEGLKFMVYLQKENIIDESGMPKERFSAEFPKEGPSILRIQQVVRGDSAAYFCASSPGQGAVTEAFFGQGTRLTVV.

This sequence joins TRBV9 and TRBJ1-1; D unclear. From germline, CDR1 is SGDLS and CDR2 YYNGEE. This CDR3 is built from 15 residues. The V end was cut by 4 bases, the J end by 0 bases, with 13 bases between. As DNA, the CDR3 is TGTGCCAGCAGCTCAATGACACATATGAACACTGAAGCTTTCTTT. Encoded protein: CASSSMTHMNTEAFF.

The V call is TRBV5-1, the J call TRBJ2-5; D may be TRBD2 (6 bases). V lost 5 bases to trimming and J lost 7 bases, with 24 bases between them. Germline lookup yields CDR1 SGHRS and CDR2 YFSETQ. The CDR3 is 16 amino acids. The CDR3 loop reads CASRGGTRAETGTQYF. As DNA, the CDR3 is TGCGCCAGCAGAGGAGGGACGAGGGCCGAAACAGGGACCCAGTACTTC.

The chain employs TRBV6-5 and TRBJ1-5; no clear D. Germline CDR1 reads MNHEY; CDR2 reads SVGAGI. The CDR3 covers 13 residues. V lost 0 bases, J lost 4 bases, and 4 bases lay in between. In DNA form, the CDR3 reads TGTGCCAGCAGTTACTCACGGAATCAGCCCCAGCATTTT. Its protein is CASSYSRNQPQHF.

The chain couples TRBV7-2 to TRBJ2-5, with 8 bases matching TRBD1. The ends lost 4 bases at V and 4 bases at J; junction bases unmatched: 2. Per the germline V gene, CDR1 is SGHTA and CDR2 is FQGNSA. This CDR3 has 13 amino acids. The CDR3 coding sequence is TGTGCCAGCAGCTCAGGGGGCGGAGAGACCCAGTACTTC. Translation gives CASSSGGGETQYF.